Below are 24 T cell receptor beta chains sequenced from a single sample in a study of OX40 agonist ivuxolimab in advanced cancers. The method was the immunoSEQ multiplex PCR assay. The table was pulled from immuneACCESS by TCRdb, which kept in-frame rearrangements only. Such tables lose some clones; where checked, under half of the loss comes from unresolved V genes, and the rest has no known cause. The table for this sample lists about 81,000 clones; more than 70% of them were counted only once. The ten biggest clones cover less than 0.6% of the sample. The sample consisted of CD4+ or CD8+ T cells sorted from blood, taken in a trial of the OX40 agonist ivuxolimab. The receptors stem from an adult with an advanced solid tumor such as melanoma, head and neck, liver or kidney cancer.

The genes are TRBV6-1 and TRBJ1-2; perhaps TRBD1 as D (5 bases). Germline V gene sequence: CDR1 MNHNS, CDR2 SASEGT. V was shortened by 5 bases and J by 6 bases, with 16 bases between the two germline ends. The CDR3 is made up of 14 amino acids. The CDR3 bases are TGTGCCAGCAGTTCCCTTTTGGGGGTAGATGGCTACACCTTC. Translation gives CASSSLLGVDGYTF.

V gene TRBV2 combines with J gene TRBJ1-2; D not resolved. Trimming shortened V by 7 bases and J by 5 bases, and 14 bases separated the two germline ends. Germline V gives CDR1 SNHLY, CDR2 FYNNEI. The CDR3 runs to 13 residues. The CDR3 region is CASKKEGVYGYTF. DNA of the CDR3: TGTGCCAGCAAGAAGGAGGGTGTATATGGCTACACCTTC. The variable domain in full, with the rest retrieved from reference TRBV2 and TRBJ1-2, is EPEVTQTPSHQVTQMGQEVILRCVPISNHLYFYWYRQILGQKVEFLVSFYNNEISEKSEIFDDQFSVERPDGSNFTLKIRSTKLEDSAMYFCASKKEGVYGYTFGSGTRLTVV.

A note on this clone: Other DNA variants within this sample encode the same CDR3. V is TRBV11-2 and J is TRBJ2-1; 8 bases match TRBD2. J was trimmed by 2 bases and V by 3 bases; bases with no gene match: 3. CDR1 and CDR2 from the germline V gene are SGHAT and FQNNGV. CDR3 size: 15 residues. This CDR3 reads CASSFTSGTYNEQFF. DNA for the CDR3: TGTGCCAGCAGCTTTACTAGCGGTACCTACAATGAGCAGTTCTTC.

The chain recombines TRBV28 with TRBJ2-7, with D unresolved. Trimming cost V 3 bases and J 5 bases, with 11 bases left between them. Germline loops: CDR1 MDHEN, CDR2 SYDVKM. This CDR3 has 13 residues. CDR3 coding DNA: TGTGCCAGCAGTTTGATTCACCGCAACGAGCAGTACTTC. It specifies CASSLIHRNEQYF. The full variable domain, in which reference TRBV28 and TRBJ2-7 provide the parts outside the CDR3, is DVKVTQSSRYLVKRTGEKVFLECVQDMDHENMFWYRQDPGLGLRLIYFSYDVKMKEKGDIPEGYSVSREKKERFSLILESASTNQTSMYLCASSLIHRNEQYFGPGTRLTVT.

The chain combines TRBV9 with TRBJ1-1; the D gene is possibly TRBD1 (5 bases). Germline V CDR1 and CDR2: SGDLS, YYNGEE. The CDR3 runs 16 residues. Trimming stripped 0 bases from V and 2 bases from J, with 14 bases between. CDR3 in DNA: TGTGCCAGCAGCGTAGCTCCAGCAGGGACCAACACTGAAGCTTTCTTT. As protein: CASSVAPAGTNTEAFF. Variable domain in full (rest from reference TRBV9 and TRBJ1-1): DSGVTQTPKHLITATGQRVTLRCSPRSGDLSVYWYQQSLDQGLQFLIQYYNGEERAKGNILERFSAQQFPDLHSELNLSSLELGDSALYFCASSVAPAGTNTEAFFGQGTRLTVV.

The chain has TRBV2 and TRBJ2-7; 7 nucleotides line up with TRBD1. The length of the CDR3 is 14 residues. The trim removed 6 bases at V and 0 bases at J, leaving 5 bases unmatched. CDR1 and CDR2 from the germline V gene are SNHLY and FYNNEI. CDR3 in amino acids: CASREQGNSYEQYF. The CDR3 DNA reads TGTGCCAGCAGGGAACAGGGGAACTCCTACGAGCAGTACTTC.

As to this clone: No conserved phenylalanine or tryptophan is present at the end of the CDR3, so a read error is the likely explanation. This chain joins TRBV18 and TRBJ1-6; D is undetermined. Trimming stripped 3 bases from V and 0 bases from J, with 12 bases between. The CDR3 runs 17 residues. Per germline, CDR1 KGHSH and CDR2 LQKENI. CDR3 nucleotide sequence: TGTGCCAGCTCACCTTATACCGTGAGCTCCTATAATTCACCCCTCCACCTT. This gives the protein CASSPYTVSSYNSPLHL.

This chain joins TRBV5-4 and TRBJ2-7, with 11 bases that match TRBD1. Germline-derived CDR1 and CDR2 are SGHNT and YYREEE (reference sequence). The CDR3 is made up of 14 amino acids. Trimming removed 2 bases from V and 5 bases from J; junction bases left unmatched: 3. The CDR3 DNA is TGTGCCAGCAGCTTTTCGGGACAGGGGGACGAGCAGTACTTC. It encodes CASSFSGQGDEQYF.

As DNA, the CDR3 is TGCGCCAGCAGCATGGGACACCTATACGAGCAGTACTTC. This gives the protein CASSMGHLYEQYF. The chain has TRBV5-1 and TRBJ2-7, with D perhaps matching TRBD1 (6 bases). Germline CDR1 reads SGHRS; CDR2 reads YFSETQ. Trimming left V 4 bases short and J 4 bases short, with 12 bases between. The length of the CDR3 is 13 residues.

The chain links TRBV4-1 to TRBJ1-2; D remains unclear. Trimming shortened V by 2 bases and J by 8 bases, and 18 bases separated the two germline ends. There are 15 residues in the CDR3. Per germline, CDR1 MGHRA and CDR2 YSYEKL. DNA of the CDR3: TGCGCCAGCAGCCAACCAGCGGAATTTTTTCGGGGCTACACCTTC. Its translation is CASSQPAEFFRGYTF.

The gene calls are TRBV7-4 and TRBJ2-7, with D perhaps TRBD1 (6 bases). The CDR3 has 16 amino acids. CDR1 SGHVT and CDR2 SQSDAQ come from the germline V gene. The V and J ends lost 0 bases and 4 bases respectively, with 16 bases between them. The CDR3 here is CASSLAEDSRLYEQYF. The CDR3 region has the DNA TGTGCCAGCAGCTTAGCAGAGGACAGTCGATTGTACGAGCAGTACTTC.

Written as DNA, the CDR3 is TGTGCCAGCAGCTCACGGGTCGACGCAGATACGCAGTATTTT. It encodes CASSSRVDADTQYF. V usage is TRBV7-8 and J usage is TRBJ2-3; D not certain. The CDR3 is 14 amino acids. In germline, CDR1 is SGHVS, CDR2 FQNEAQ. V was pared by 4 bases and J by 4 bases, with 12 bases between.

The V and J genes are TRBV29-1 and TRBJ2-4, with D tentatively TRBD2 (6 bases). CDR3 length: 13 amino acids. Trimming pared 0 bases from V and 4 bases from J, leaving 7 bases between. The germline gives CDR1 SQVTM, CDR2 ANQGSEA. The CDR3 coding sequence is TGCAGCGTTGAAGACGGGAGTAAAAACATTCAGTACTTC. Protein product: CSVEDGSKNIQYF.

This chain links TRBV19 with TRBJ1-1, with D unclear. The germline gives CDR1 LNHDA, CDR2 SQIVND (reference sequence). The CDR3 is 14 amino acids. The V end was cut by 9 bases, the J end by 1 base, with 15 bases between. The CDR3: CASSASRWNTEAFF. The CDR3 coding sequence is TGTGCCAGCTCTGCTAGTCGGTGGAACACTGAAGCTTTCTTT.

A single count supports this clone. The rearrangement uses TRBV25-1 and TRBJ2-3; 7 nucleotides agree with TRBD1. V shed 6 bases, J shed 6 bases, and the junction held 6 bases outside the gene matches. CDR3 length: 13 amino acids. CDR1 is MGHDK and CDR2 is SYGVNS in the germline V gene. The CDR3, as DNA: TGTGCCAGCAGCCGACAGGGAACGGATACGCAGTATTTT. This gives the protein CASSRQGTDTQYF.

The rearrangement uses TRBV5-1 and TRBJ2-5; D possibly matches TRBD1 or TRBD2 (5 bases each). Germline loops: CDR1 SGHRS, CDR2 YFSETQ. V gave up 3 bases and J gave up 1 base, with 10 bases separating them. CDR3 size: 14 residues. The CDR3 DNA sequence: TGCGCCAGCAGCTCCCGTGGGGGCCAAGAGACCCAGTACTTC. Protein product: CASSSRGGQETQYF.

The chain links TRBV14 to TRBJ2-5; D call uncertain. V dropped 1 base and J dropped 5 bases, with 11 bases sitting between them. Germline V gene lookup returns CDR1 SGHDN and CDR2 FVKESK. The CDR3 is 14 amino acids. The CDR3 sequence: CASSQAMGYETQYF. For the CDR3, the DNA is TGTGCCAGCAGCCAAGCTATGGGTTACGAGACCCAGTACTTC.

The gene calls are TRBV6-6 and TRBJ1-2; 10 bases line up with TRBD1. V was pared by 5 bases and J by 7 bases, with 7 bases of the junction left unmatched. CDR1 is MNHNY, CDR2 SVGAGI, per germline (reference sequence). This CDR3 spans 14 amino acids. CDR3 sequence: CASSTTGTGAGYTF. The CDR3 bases are TGTGCCAGCAGTACAACCGGGACAGGGGCTGGCTACACCTTC.

The chain has TRBV28 and TRBJ1-1, with D unclear. CDR1 and CDR2 (germline): MDHEN, SYDVKM. The CDR3 contains 12 residues. The V gene lost 2 bases and the J gene lost 11 bases, with 12 bases spanning the gap. Written as DNA, the CDR3 is TGTGCCAGCAGTTTAATTGGGTCGGTCGCTTTCTTT. Its protein is CASSLIGSVAFF.

The chain links TRBV9 to TRBJ2-5, with TRBD2 identical over 8 bases. CDR1 is SGDLS, CDR2 YYNGEE, per germline. This CDR3 comprises 15 residues. J gave up 3 bases and V 4 bases, and 8 bases lay outside the gene matches. CDR3 DNA: TGTGCCAGCAGCACCTCCGGGACTAGAAAAGAGACCCAGTACTTC. Its translation: CASSTSGTRKETQYF.

The V call is TRBV5-4, the J call TRBJ2-7, with 7 bases lining up with TRBD1. The germline V gene encodes CDR1 SGHNT and CDR2 YYREEE (reference sequence). Unmatched junction bases numbered 4, after V lost 1 base and J lost 3 bases. This CDR3 spans 14 amino acids. The CDR3 DNA reads as TGTGCCAGCAGCTTGAGAGGGGGCCTCTACGAGCAGTACTTC. Translated: CASSLRGGLYEQYF.

This chain connects TRBV5-1 to TRBJ1-2; D is unclear. The V and J ends lost 4 bases and 2 bases respectively, with 9 bases between them. CDR3 size: 13 residues. CDR1 is SGHRS and CDR2 is YFSETQ in the germline V gene. DNA for the CDR3: TGCGCCAGCAGCCCCACGGTGAACTATGGCTACACCTTC. It is translated as CASSPTVNYGYTF.

V usage is TRBV7-8 and J usage is TRBJ1-4; D call uncertain. Germline CDR1 is SGHVS and CDR2 is FQNEAQ. The CDR3 is made up of 20 amino acids. With 5 bases removed from V and 0 bases from J, the gap between germline ends came to 25 bases. The CDR3 loop reads CASSHVDYEKGPTTNEKLFF. As DNA, the CDR3 is TGTGCCAGCAGCCACGTAGACTATGAAAAAGGCCCTACAACTAATGAAAAACTGTTTTTT.

The V and J genes are TRBV27 and TRBJ2-3; 7 nucleotides agree with TRBD2. CDR1 is MNHEY and CDR2 is SMNVEV in the germline V gene (reference sequence). V trimming: 8 bases; J trimming: 6 bases; junction bases outside the gene matches: 5. This CDR3 is built from 12 residues. The CDR3 protein is CASGLVADTQYF. In DNA, the CDR3 is TGTGCCAGCGGACTAGTAGCTGATACGCAGTATTTT.